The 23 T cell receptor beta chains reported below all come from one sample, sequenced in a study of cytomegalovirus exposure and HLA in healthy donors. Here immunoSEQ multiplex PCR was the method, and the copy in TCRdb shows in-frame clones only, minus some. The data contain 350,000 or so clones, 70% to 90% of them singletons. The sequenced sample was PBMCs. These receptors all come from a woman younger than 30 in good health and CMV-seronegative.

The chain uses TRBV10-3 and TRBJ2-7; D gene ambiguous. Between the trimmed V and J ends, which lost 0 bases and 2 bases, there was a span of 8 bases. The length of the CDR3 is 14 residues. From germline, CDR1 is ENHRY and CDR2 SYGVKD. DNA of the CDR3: TGTGCCATCAGTGAGTCGAGTGCCACCTACGAGCAGTACTTC. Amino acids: CAISESSATYEQYF.

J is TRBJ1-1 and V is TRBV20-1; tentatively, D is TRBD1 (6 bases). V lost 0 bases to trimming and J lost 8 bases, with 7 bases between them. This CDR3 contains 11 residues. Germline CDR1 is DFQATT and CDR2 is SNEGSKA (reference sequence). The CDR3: CSARDGTEAFF. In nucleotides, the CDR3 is TGCAGTGCTAGAGATGGGACAGAAGCTTTCTTT.

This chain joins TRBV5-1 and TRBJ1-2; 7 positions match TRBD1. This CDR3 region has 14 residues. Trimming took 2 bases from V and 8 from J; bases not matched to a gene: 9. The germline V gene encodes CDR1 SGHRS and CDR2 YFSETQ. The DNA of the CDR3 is TGCGCCAGCAGCTTATTAGGACAGGCGCGGGGCTACACCTTC. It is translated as CASSLLGQARGYTF.

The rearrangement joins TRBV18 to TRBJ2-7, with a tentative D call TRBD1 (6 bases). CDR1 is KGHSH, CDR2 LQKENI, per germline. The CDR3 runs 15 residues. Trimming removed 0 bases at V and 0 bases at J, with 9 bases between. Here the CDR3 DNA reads TGTGCCAGCTCACCACCGAGGACAGACTCCTACGAGCAGTACTTC. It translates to CASSPPRTDSYEQYF.

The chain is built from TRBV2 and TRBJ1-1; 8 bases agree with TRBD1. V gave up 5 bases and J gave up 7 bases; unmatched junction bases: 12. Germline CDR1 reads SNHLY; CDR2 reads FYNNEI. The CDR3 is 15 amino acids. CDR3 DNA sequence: TGTGCCAGCAGTAACGACAGGGGACTCGTGTTTGAAGCTTTCTTT. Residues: CASSNDRGLVFEAFF.

CDR3 loop: CASSLVGQGGYEQYF. CDR3 DNA: TGTGCCAGCAGCTTAGTTGGCCAGGGAGGGTACGAGCAGTACTTC. V is TRBV7-2 and J is TRBJ2-7; 7 bases fit TRBD2. CDR3 size: 15 residues. CDR1 SGHTA and CDR2 FQGNSA come from the germline V gene. With 1 base clipped from V and 4 bases from J, the junction kept 7 bases outside the gene matches.

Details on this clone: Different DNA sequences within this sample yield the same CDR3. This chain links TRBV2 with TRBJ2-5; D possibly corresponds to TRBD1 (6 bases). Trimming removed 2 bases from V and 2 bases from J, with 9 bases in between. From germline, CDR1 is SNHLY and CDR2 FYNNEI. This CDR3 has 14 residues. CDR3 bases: TGTGCCAGCAGTGAACAGGGGTATCAAGAGACCCAGTACTTC. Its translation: CASSEQGYQETQYF.

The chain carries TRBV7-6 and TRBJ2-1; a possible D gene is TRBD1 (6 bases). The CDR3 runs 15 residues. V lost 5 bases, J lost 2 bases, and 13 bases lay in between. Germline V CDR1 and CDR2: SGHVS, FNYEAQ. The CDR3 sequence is CASSLPAGAYNEQFF. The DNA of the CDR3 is TGTGCCAGCAGCCTTCCCGCAGGGGCCTACAATGAGCAGTTCTTC.

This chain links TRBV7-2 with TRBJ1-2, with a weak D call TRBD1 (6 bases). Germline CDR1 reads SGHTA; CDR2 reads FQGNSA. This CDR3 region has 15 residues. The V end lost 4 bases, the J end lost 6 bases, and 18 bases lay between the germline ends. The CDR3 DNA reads TGTGCCAGCAGCTCTCTTAACAGGGAAACCAATGGCTACACCTTC. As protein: CASSSLNRETNGYTF. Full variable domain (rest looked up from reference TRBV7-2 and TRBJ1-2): GAGVSQSPSNKVTEKGKDVELRCDPISGHTALYWYRQSLGQGLEFLIYFQGNSAPDKSGLPSDRFSAERTGGSVSTLTIQRTQQEDSAVYLCASSSLNRETNGYTFGSGTRLTVV.

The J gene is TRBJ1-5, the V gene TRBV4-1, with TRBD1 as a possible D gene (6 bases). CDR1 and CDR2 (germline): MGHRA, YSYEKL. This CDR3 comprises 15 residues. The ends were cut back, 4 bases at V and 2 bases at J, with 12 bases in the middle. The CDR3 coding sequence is TGCGCCAGCAGCCGAGGGGGTCTGGGCAATCAGCCCCAGCATTTT. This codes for CASSRGGLGNQPQHF.

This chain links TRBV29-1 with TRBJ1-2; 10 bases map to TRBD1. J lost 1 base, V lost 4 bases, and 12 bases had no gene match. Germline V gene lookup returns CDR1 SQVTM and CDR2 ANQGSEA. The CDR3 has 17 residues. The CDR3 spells CSVVIETGGGLNYGYTF. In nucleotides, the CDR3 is TGCAGCGTTGTAATAGAGACAGGGGGCGGTCTTAACTATGGCTACACCTTC.

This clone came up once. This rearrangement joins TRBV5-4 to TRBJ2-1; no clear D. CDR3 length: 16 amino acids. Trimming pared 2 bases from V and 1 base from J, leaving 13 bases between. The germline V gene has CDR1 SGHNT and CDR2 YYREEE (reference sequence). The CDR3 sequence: CASSFFYGLSYNEQFF. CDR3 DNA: TGTGCCAGCAGCTTCTTTTACGGGTTATCCTACAATGAGCAGTTCTTC.

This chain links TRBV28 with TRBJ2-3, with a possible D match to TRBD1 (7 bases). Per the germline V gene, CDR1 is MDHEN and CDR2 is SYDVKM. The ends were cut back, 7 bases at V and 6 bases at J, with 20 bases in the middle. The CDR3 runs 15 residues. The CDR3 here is CASTGGTALLDTQYF. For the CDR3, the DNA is TGTGCCAGCACCGGCGGGACAGCTCTCTTGGATACGCAGTATTTT.

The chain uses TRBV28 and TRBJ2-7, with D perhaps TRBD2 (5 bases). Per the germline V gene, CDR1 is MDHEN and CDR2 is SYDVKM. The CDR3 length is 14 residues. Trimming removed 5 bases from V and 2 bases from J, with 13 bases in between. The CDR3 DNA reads TGTGCCAGCAGTCCCTCAGAGGGTCCCTACGAGCAGTACTTC. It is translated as CASSPSEGPYEQYF.

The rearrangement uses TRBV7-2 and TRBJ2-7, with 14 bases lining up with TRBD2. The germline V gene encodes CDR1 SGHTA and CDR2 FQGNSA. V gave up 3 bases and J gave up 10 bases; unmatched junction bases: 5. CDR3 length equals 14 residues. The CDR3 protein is CASSLGGLAGEQYF. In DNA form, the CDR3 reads TGTGCCAGCAGCTTGGGGGGACTAGCGGGAGAACAGTACTTC.

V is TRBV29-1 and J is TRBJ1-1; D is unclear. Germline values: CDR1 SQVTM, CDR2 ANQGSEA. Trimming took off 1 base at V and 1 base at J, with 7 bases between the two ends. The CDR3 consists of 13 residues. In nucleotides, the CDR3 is TGCAGCGTTGAAGGTCAATGGAACACTGAAGCTTTCTTT. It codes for CSVEGQWNTEAFF. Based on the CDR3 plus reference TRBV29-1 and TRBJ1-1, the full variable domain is SAVISQKPSRDICQRGTSLTIQCQVDSQVTMMFWYRQQPGQSLTLIATANQGSEATYESGFVIDKFPISRPNLTFSTLTVSNMSPEDSSIYLCSVEGQWNTEAFFGQGTRLTVV.

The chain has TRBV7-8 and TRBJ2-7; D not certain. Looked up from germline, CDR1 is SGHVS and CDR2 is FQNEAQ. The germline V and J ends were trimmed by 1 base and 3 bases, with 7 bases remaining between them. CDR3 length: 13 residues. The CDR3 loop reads CASSLEANYEQYF. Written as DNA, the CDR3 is TGTGCCAGCAGCTTAGAAGCCAACTACGAGCAGTACTTC.

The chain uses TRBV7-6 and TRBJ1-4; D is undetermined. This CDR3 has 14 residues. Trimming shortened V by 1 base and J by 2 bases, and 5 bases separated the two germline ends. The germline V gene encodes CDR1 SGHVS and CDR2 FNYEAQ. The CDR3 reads CASSLGATNEKLFF. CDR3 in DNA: TGTGCCAGCAGCTTAGGGGCGACTAATGAAAAACTGTTTTTT.

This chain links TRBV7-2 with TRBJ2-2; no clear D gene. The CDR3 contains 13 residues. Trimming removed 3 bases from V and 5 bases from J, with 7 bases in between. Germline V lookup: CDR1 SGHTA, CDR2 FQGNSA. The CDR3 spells CASSLLGTGELFF. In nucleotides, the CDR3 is TGTGCCAGCAGCTTGCTAGGAACCGGGGAGCTGTTTTTT.

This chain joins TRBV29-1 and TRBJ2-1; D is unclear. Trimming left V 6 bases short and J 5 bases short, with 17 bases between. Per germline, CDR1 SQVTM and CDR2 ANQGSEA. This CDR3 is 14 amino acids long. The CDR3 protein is CSVRGLLADNEQFF. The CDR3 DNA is TGCAGCGTCCGAGGTCTGTTAGCCGACAATGAGCAGTTCTTC.

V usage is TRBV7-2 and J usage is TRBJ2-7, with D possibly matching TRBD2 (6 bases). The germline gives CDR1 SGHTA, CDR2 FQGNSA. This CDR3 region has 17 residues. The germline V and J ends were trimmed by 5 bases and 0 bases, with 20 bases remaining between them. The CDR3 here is CASSPRDSPYFSYEQYF. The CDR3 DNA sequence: TGTGCCAGCAGCCCCAGGGACTCCCCTTACTTCTCCTACGAGCAGTACTTC.

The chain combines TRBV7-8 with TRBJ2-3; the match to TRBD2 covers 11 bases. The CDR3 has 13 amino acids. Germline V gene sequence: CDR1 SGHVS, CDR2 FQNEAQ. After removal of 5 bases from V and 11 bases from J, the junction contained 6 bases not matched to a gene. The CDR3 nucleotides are TGTGCCAGCAGCCCAGGGACTAGCGGAAAGCAGTATTTT. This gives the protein CASSPGTSGKQYF.

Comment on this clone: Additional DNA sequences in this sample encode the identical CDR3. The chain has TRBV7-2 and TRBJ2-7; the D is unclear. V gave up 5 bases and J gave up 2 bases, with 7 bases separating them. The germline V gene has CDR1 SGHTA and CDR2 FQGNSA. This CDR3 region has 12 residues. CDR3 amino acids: CASSLNPYEQYF. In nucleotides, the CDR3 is TGTGCCAGCAGCCTAAACCCCTACGAGCAGTACTTC. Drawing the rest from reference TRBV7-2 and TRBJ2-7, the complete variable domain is GAGVSQSPSNKVTEKGKDVELRCDPISGHTALYWYRQSLGQGLEFLIYFQGNSAPDKSGLPSDRFSAERTGGSVSTLTIQRTQQEDSAVYLCASSLNPYEQYFGPGTRLTVT.